Detailed here is one TCR beta chain. V was shortened by 3 bases and J by 1 base, with 14 bases between the two germline ends. Per the germline V gene, CDR1 is SGHAT and CDR2 is FQNNGV. The CDR3 loop spans 16 amino acids. This entry belongs to a study of blood T cell repertoires in COVID-19. Across the study: From T cells, B-cell-depleted T cells, or PBMCs came the material, which was cDNA or gDNA.

Methods used by the authors: Amplification of reference gene primers provided the estimated nucleated cell counts. The assay was immunoSEQ multiplex PCR, and TCRdb's table has in-frame clones only and misses some. The DNA was the basis for D and trimming; V, J and clone size are from that table. Found here are roughly 340,000 clones, 91% of them singletons; the top ten hold around 3.5%. The chain carries TRBV11-2 and TRBJ2-3; possibly TRBD2 for D (6 bases). The specimen sequenced was peripheral blood. The TCR was taken from a woman aged 18-29 years who had recovered from COVID-19. This CDR3 is CASSFTTGGGTDTQYF. Written as DNA, the CDR3 is TGTGCCAGCAGCTTCACCACCGGGGGAGGCACAGATACGCAGTATTTT.